A selection of T cell receptor beta chains follows, all from one sample in a study of Tregs in tolerant kidney transplant recipients. Assay: immunoSEQ multiplex PCR; the TCRdb copy retains only in-frame clones and omits some. The sample gives 90,000 to 150,000 clones, about 90% of which show up once; more than 0.45% is in the top ten. Specimen: CD4+ T cells from blood. These receptors were taken from a human donor in good health. Each CDR3 is given with its conserved first and last residue. Fields, in order: J gene, V gene, D gene, clone size, CDR3 DNA, CDR3 protein. The D gene is left open where the match is weak. Clone size is stated in some rows and not others, as once, few, many or a class when expanded.

J: TRBJ2-2; V: TRBV5-1; D: NA; size: NA; DNA: TGCGCCAGCAGCTTGGGACAGGCTGCGAACACCGGGGAGCTGTTTTTT; CDR3: CASSLGQAANTGELFF
J: TRBJ2-1; V: TRBV2; D: TRBD2; size: NA; DNA: TGTGCCAGCAGTGAATCCCTTGCGCCAGCGGGAGGGTTGGTCTTC; CDR3: CASSESLAPAGGLVF
J: TRBJ1-1; V: TRBV19; D: NA; size: NA; DNA: TGTGCCAGTAGTAGGTCAGGGAGGGTGAACACTGAAGCTTTCTTT; CDR3: CASSRSGRVNTEAFF
J: TRBJ2-7; V: TRBV11-2; D: TRBD1; size: NA; DNA: TGTGCCAGCAGCTTAGATCTGGGACAGACCCTAACCTACGAGCAGTACTTC; CDR3: CASSLDLGQTLTYEQYF
J: TRBJ2-7; V: TRBV19; D: NA; size: NA; DNA: TGTGCCAGTAGTCCGAGGGGGGGCCAAGGGCACGAGCAGTACTTC; CDR3: CASSPRGGQGHEQYF
J: TRBJ2-3; V: TRBV9; D: TRBD2; size: once; DNA: TGTGCCAGCAGCGTAGCTAGCGGGAGAGGGGATACGCAGTATTTT; CDR3: CASSVASGRGDTQYF
J: TRBJ2-2; V: TRBV6-5; D: TRBD2; size: NA; DNA: TGTGCCAGCAGTTACTCCCGGGGGGACACCGGGGAGCTGTTTTTT; CDR3: CASSYSRGDTGELFF
J: TRBJ2-5; V: TRBV11-2; D: NA; size: NA; DNA: TGTGCCAGCAGCTCCCGGGCCAGGGGGGGACGGGAGACCCAGTACTTC; CDR3: CASSSRARGGRETQYF
J: TRBJ2-5; V: TRBV6-4; D: NA; size: NA; DNA: TGTGCCAGCAGTGAGCTAGCATCCCAAGAGACCCAGTACTTC; CDR3: CASSELASQETQYF
J: TRBJ2-5; V: TRBV18; D: NA; size: NA; DNA: TGTGCCAGCTCACCAGCGGGGGAGACCCAGTACTTC; CDR3: CASSPAGETQYF
J: TRBJ1-4; V: TRBV5-1; D: TRBD1; size: NA; DNA: TGCGCCAGCAGCCCAACAGGGGTAACAACTAATGAAAAACTGTTTTTT; CDR3: CASSPTGVTTNEKLFF
J: TRBJ1-1; V: TRBV6-5; D: NA; size: NA; DNA: TGTGCCAGCTTCCAGGGTCATGTCAAAGCTTTCTTT; CDR3: CASFQGHVKAFF
J: TRBJ1-4; V: TRBV19; D: NA; size: NA; DNA: TGTGCCAGTAGTGACACAGCAGCGGCGAATGAAAAACTGTTTTTT; CDR3: CASSDTAAANEKLFF
J: TRBJ2-2; V: TRBV2; D: NA; size: NA; DNA: TGTGCCAGCAGTGTAGCGACGAACACCGGGGAGCTGTTTTTT; CDR3: CASSVATNTGELFF
J: TRBJ2-2; V: TRBV2; D: TRBD1; size: NA; DNA: TGTGCCAGCAGGGACAGGGCCACCGGGGAGCTGTTTTTT; CDR3: CASRDRATGELFF
J: TRBJ1-4; V: TRBV4-1; D: NA; size: NA; DNA: TGCGCCAGCAGCCAAGCATTGTCGGCAGGGAAGGAAAAACTGTTTTTT; CDR3: CASSQALSAGKEKLFF
J: TRBJ2-7; V: TRBV5-4; D: NA; size: once; DNA: TGTGCCAGCAGCTTGACAGGCTCCTCCTACGAGCAGTACTTC; CDR3: CASSLTGSSYEQYF
J: TRBJ2-3; V: TRBV15; D: TRBD2; size: NA; DNA: TGTGCCACCAGCAGACCCTTAGCGGGAGGGCTATATACGCAGTATTTT; CDR3: CATSRPLAGGLYTQYF
J: TRBJ2-7; V: TRBV21-1; D: NA; size: once; DNA: TGTGCCAGCAGCAAACCCCATGACAGTTCCTACGAGCAGTACTTC; CDR3: CASSKPHDSSYEQYF
J: TRBJ2-1; V: TRBV27; D: TRBD2; size: NA; DNA: TGTGCCAGCCAGGGGGGACTAGCGGGAGGGCGCTACAATGAGCAGTTCTTC; CDR3: CASQGGLAGGRYNEQFF
J: TRBJ2-5; V: TRBV10-1; D: TRBD1; size: NA; DNA: TGCGCCAGCAGTGAAGGTGGGACAGGCCAAGAGACCCAGTACTTC; CDR3: CASSEGGTGQETQYF
J: TRBJ1-5; V: TRBV4-1; D: TRBD1; size: few; DNA: TGCGCCAGCAGCCAACCCCTACAGGGGCATCAGCCCCAGCATTTT; CDR3: CASSQPLQGHQPQHF
J: TRBJ2-7; V: TRBV4-1; D: TRBD2; size: NA; DNA: TGCGCCAGCAGCCAAGGTTTACTAGCGGGGAGCTCCTACGAGCAGTACTTC; CDR3: CASSQGLLAGSSYEQYF
J: TRBJ2-7; V: TRBV6-5; D: NA; size: once; DNA: TGTGCCAGCAGGAGGGTGGGACCGAGCTACGAGCAGTACTTC; CDR3: CASRRVGPSYEQYF
J: TRBJ1-2; V: TRBV5-1; D: TRBD1; size: once; DNA: TGCGCCAGCAGCAGCCGGGACAGGGCTCTCTATGGCTACACCTTC; CDR3: CASSSRDRALYGYTF
J: TRBJ2-1; V: TRBV11-1; D: NA; size: NA; DNA: TGTGCCAGCAGCTATTCCGGGACGGAAGGAAGGGGCGAGCAGTTCTTC; CDR3: CASSYSGTEGRGEQFF
J: TRBJ2-7; V: TRBV29-1; D: NA; size: NA; DNA: TGCAGCGTCCGGGACACGCCTCGAGAGCAGTACTTC; CDR3: CSVRDTPREQYF
J: TRBJ1-1; V: TRBV19; D: TRBD1; size: few; DNA: TGTGCCAGTAATCTCCCAGGGGGCCAGGACACTGAAGCTTTCTTT; CDR3: CASNLPGGQDTEAFF
J: TRBJ2-1; V: TRBV6-1; D: NA; size: NA; DNA: TGTGCCAGCAGTGCGCTACGACAAAGCTCCTACAATGAGCAGTTCTTC; CDR3: CASSALRQSSYNEQFF
J: TRBJ2-7; V: TRBV18; D: TRBD1; size: NA; DNA: TGTGCCAGCTCACCACTCTCGGACAGGGGTGGGAGCGAGCAGTACTTC; CDR3: CASSPLSDRGGSEQYF